The entry below describes one T cell receptor (beta chain). What it binds is not known. This sample was included in a study of siplizumab effects on memory and regulatory T cells. The germline CDR1 and CDR2 sequences are KGHSH and LQKENI. V was clipped by 2 bases and J by 1 base; unmatched bases: 14. This CDR3 has 18 amino acids. Findings of the study overall: Siplizumab cultures yielded proliferating Tregs whose suppressive function was not confirmed. Naive T cells, seemingly more diverse than memory cells, seemed major alloresponse contributors. A minor share of alloreactive clones matched unstimulated subsets. The average Treg-derived proportion among mappable alloreactive CD4+ clones was 68.8% with siplizumab versus 26.9% in controls.

Sequenced by immunoSEQ multiplex PCR; TCRdb stores in-frame clones only, minus some. Of 75,000 to 100,000 clones listed, 85% to 95% are singletons. This receptor was taken from a human donor in good health. What was sequenced was non-Treg CD4+ T cells sorted from blood. V gene TRBV18 combines with J gene TRBJ2-7, with TRBD1 identical over 7 bases. The CDR3 loop reads CASSPYSSRQGSSYEQYF. The CDR3, as DNA: TGTGCCAGCTCACCATATTCTTCCAGACAGGGAAGTTCCTACGAGCAGTACTTC.